Presented here are 14 T cell receptor beta chains from one specimen sequenced in a study of blood T cell repertoires in COVID-19. Data came from immunoSEQ multiplex PCR; TCRdb stores just in-frame clones and leaves some out. Seen here are about 670,000 clones, more than 80% observed once, and the top ten hold under 0.3%. Sequencing used peripheral blood. The receptors come from a woman between 18 and 30 years old with acute or convalescent COVID-19.

J is TRBJ1-2 and V is TRBV13; the match to TRBD1 covers 7 bases. From germline, CDR1 is PRHDT and CDR2 FYEKMQ (reference sequence). V shed 5 bases and J 13 bases; nucleotides not matched to a gene: 10. There are 12 residues in the CDR3. The CDR3 nucleotides read TGTGCCAGCAGCACCGACAGGGAAGTGGGCACCTTC. Translating it yields CASSTDREVGTF. Based on the CDR3 plus reference TRBV13 and TRBJ1-2, the full variable domain is AAGVIQSPRHLIKEKRETATLKCYPIPRHDTVYWYQQGPGQDPQFLISFYEKMQSDKGSIPDRFSAQQFSDYHSELNMSSLELGDSALYFCASSTDREVGTFGSGTRLTVV.

This rearrangement joins TRBV7-3 to TRBJ2-2; D may be TRBD2 (5 bases). V was clipped by 8 bases and J by 6 bases, with 10 bases between them. This CDR3 is 12 amino acids long. Germline CDR1 and CDR2: SGHTA and FQGTGA. Here the CDR3 DNA reads TGTGCCAGCGGAGGCCGTGCCGGGGAGCTGTTTTTT. This codes for CASGGRAGELFF.

This chain links TRBV2 with TRBJ1-5, with 8 bases aligning to TRBD1. J was trimmed by 0 bases and V by 5 bases; bases with no gene match: 9. The CDR3 loop spans 17 amino acids. Germline lookup yields CDR1 SNHLY and CDR2 FYNNEI. CDR3 loop: CASSPGQGYVSNQPQHF. As DNA, the CDR3 is TGTGCCAGCAGTCCCGGACAGGGATATGTTAGCAATCAGCCCCAGCATTTT. Supplemented by reference TRBV2 and TRBJ1-5, the full variable domain reads EPEVTQTPSHQVTQMGQEVILRCVPISNHLYFYWYRQILGQKVEFLVSFYNNEISEKSEIFDDQFSVERPDGSNFTLKIRSTKLEDSAMYFCASSPGQGYVSNQPQHFGDGTRLSIL.

The table lists this clone with a count of one. This chain uses TRBV4-3 with TRBJ1-2, with TRBD1 matching 7 bases. V was clipped by 1 base and J by 8 bases; unmatched bases: 10. CDR1 and CDR2 from the germline V gene are LGHNA and YSLEER. The CDR3 runs 15 residues. The CDR3 nucleotides read TGCGCCAGCAGCCAAGCAACAGGGGCGAGGGGCGGCTACACCTTC. Amino acid sequence: CASSQATGARGGYTF.

The sample holds one count of this clone. The V and J genes are TRBV4-1 and TRBJ1-2; D not resolved. CDR3 size: 19 residues. Trimming pared 0 bases from V and 4 bases from J, leaving 24 bases between. Per the germline V gene, CDR1 is MGHRA and CDR2 is YSYEKL. The CDR3 nucleotides are TGCGCCAGCAGCCAAGATCTTCCACCCCAACTTTGGGCCCTCTATGGCTACACCTTC. It codes for CASSQDLPPQLWALYGYTF.

The chain has TRBV19 and TRBJ1-1; D perhaps matches TRBD1 (5 bases). In germline, CDR1 is LNHDA, CDR2 SQIVND (reference sequence). The CDR3 contains 15 residues. The ends were cut back, 8 bases at V and 0 bases at J, with 16 bases in the middle. The DNA for the CDR3 is TGTGCCAGTGTCTCCCAGAACAGGCTGAACACTGAAGCTTTCTTT. It encodes CASVSQNRLNTEAFF.

The J gene is TRBJ2-6, the V gene TRBV2; TRBD1 agrees at 8 bases. Germline V gene lookup returns CDR1 SNHLY and CDR2 FYNNEI. The CDR3 sequence is 15 residues long. Germline trimming cut 4 bases from V and 3 bases from J; bases unmatched to any gene: 2. CDR3 coding DNA: TGTGCCAGCAGTGGGACAGGGATTGGGGCCAACGTCCTGACTTTC. Translated: CASSGTGIGANVLTF.

The CDR3 is CASSLVMGTEADTQYF. The CDR3 region has the DNA TGTGCCAGCAGCTTAGTGATGGGGACTGAGGCAGATACGCAGTATTTT. V usage is TRBV11-3 and J usage is TRBJ2-3; D perhaps matches TRBD2 (6 bases). The V gene lost 1 base and the J gene lost 4 bases, with 15 bases spanning the gap. This CDR3 contains 16 residues. Germline values: CDR1 SGHNT, CDR2 YENEEA.

J is TRBJ1-2 and V is TRBV2, with D perhaps matching TRBD1 (5 bases). Trimming cost V 6 bases and J 6 bases, with 11 bases left between them. The CDR3 is 12 residues long. Germline CDR1 reads SNHLY; CDR2 reads FYNNEI. The chain's CDR3 is CASRYGGDGYTF. Here the CDR3 DNA reads TGTGCCAGCAGATATGGGGGGGATGGCTACACCTTC. Filled out from reference TRBV2 and TRBJ1-2, the complete variable domain reads EPEVTQTPSHQVTQMGQEVILRCVPISNHLYFYWYRQILGQKVEFLVSFYNNEISEKSEIFDDQFSVERPDGSNFTLKIRSTKLEDSAMYFCASRYGGDGYTFGSGTRLTVV.

This chain links TRBV27 with TRBJ1-2; D is unclear. The CDR3 length is 14 residues. V gave up 3 bases and J gave up 0 bases, with 8 bases separating them. Germline V gene data show CDR1 as MNHEY and CDR2 as SMNVEV (reference sequence). CDR3 sequence (DNA): TGTGCCAGCAGTTTTGCGGGGTCTAACTATGGCTACACCTTC. It encodes CASSFAGSNYGYTF.

This clone was seen just once. The chain links TRBV27 to TRBJ1-5, with D tentatively TRBD1 (5 bases). The CDR3 is made up of 18 amino acids. The germline V and J ends were trimmed by 0 bases and 0 bases, with 15 bases remaining between them. Germline CDR1 is MNHEY and CDR2 is SMNVEV (reference sequence). The CDR3 is CASSLSGPTPYSNQPQHF. The CDR3 DNA follows: TGTGCCAGCAGTTTATCGGGGCCCACCCCATATAGCAATCAGCCCCAGCATTTT.

This chain links TRBV5-6 with TRBJ2-2, with TRBD2 as a possible D gene (6 bases). V shed 2 bases and J shed 7 bases, with 15 bases lying between them. Germline V lookup: CDR1 SGHDT, CDR2 YYEEEE. The CDR3 totals 15 residues. CDR3: CASSFGTPTVGELFF. The CDR3 nucleotides are TGTGCCAGCAGCTTCGGGACTCCTACGGTCGGGGAGCTGTTTTTT.

The rearrangement uses TRBV7-3 and TRBJ2-3; a weak D match, TRBD2 (5 bases). V lost 9 bases and J lost 0, with 10 bases in between. Germline lookup yields CDR1 SGHTA and CDR2 FQGTGA. The CDR3 covers 13 residues. In DNA form, the CDR3 reads TGTGCCAGTTCCGAGGGTAGCACAGATACGCAGTATTTT. Residues: CASSEGSTDTQYF.

The V call is TRBV6-6, the J call TRBJ1-1, with 7 bases matching TRBD1. The CDR3 has 14 amino acids. The ends lost 6 bases at V and 3 bases at J; junction bases unmatched: 7. Per the germline V gene, CDR1 is MNHNY and CDR2 is SVGAGI (reference sequence). The CDR3 sequence is CASRYDQGDTEAFF. The CDR3 region has the DNA TGTGCCAGCAGATACGATCAGGGGGACACTGAAGCTTTCTTT.